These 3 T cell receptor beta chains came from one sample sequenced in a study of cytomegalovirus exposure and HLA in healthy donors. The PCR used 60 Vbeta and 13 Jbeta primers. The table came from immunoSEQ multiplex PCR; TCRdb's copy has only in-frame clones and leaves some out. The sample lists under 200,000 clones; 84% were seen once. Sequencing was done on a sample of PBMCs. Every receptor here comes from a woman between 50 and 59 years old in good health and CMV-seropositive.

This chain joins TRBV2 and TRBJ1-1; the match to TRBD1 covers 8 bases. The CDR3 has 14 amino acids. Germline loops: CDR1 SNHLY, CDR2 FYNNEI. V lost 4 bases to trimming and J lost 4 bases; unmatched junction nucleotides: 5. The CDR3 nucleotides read TGTGCCAGCAGTGCGGACAGGGCTGGCACTGAAGCTTTCTTT. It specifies CASSADRAGTEAFF.

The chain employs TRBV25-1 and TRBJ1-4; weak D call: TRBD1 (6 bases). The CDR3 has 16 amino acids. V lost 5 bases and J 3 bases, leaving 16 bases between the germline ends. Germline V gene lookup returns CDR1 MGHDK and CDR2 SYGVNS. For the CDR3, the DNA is TGTGCCAGCAGTAGGGGCACAGGGCCCGCTAATGAAAAACTGTTTTTT. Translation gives CASSRGTGPANEKLFF.

CDR3 in amino acids: CASSLQGQLMNTEAFF. The CDR3 DNA sequence: TGCGCCAGCAGCTTACAGGGACAGCTCATGAACACTGAAGCTTTCTTT. The chain joins TRBV5-1 to TRBJ1-1, with 7 bases aligning to TRBD1. Unmatched junction bases numbered 7, after V lost 2 bases and J lost 0 bases. Germline lookup yields CDR1 SGHRS and CDR2 YFSETQ. CDR3 size: 16 residues. The entire variable domain, with the rest obtained from reference TRBV5-1 and TRBJ1-1, is as follows: KAGVTQTPRYLIKTRGQQVTLSCSPISGHRSVSWYQQTPGQGLQFLFEYFSETQRNKGNFPGRFSGRQFSNSRSEMNVSTLELGDSALYLCASSLQGQLMNTEAFFGQGTRLTVV.